Listed here are 22 T cell receptor beta chains from one sample, sequenced in a study of blood T cell repertoires in COVID-19. The repertoire was sequenced with immunoSEQ multiplex PCR; TCRdb's copy has only in-frame clones and lacks some. The table records some 160,000 clones, around four fifths of them present only once. The sample comprised peripheral blood. These receptors were taken from an older man who had recovered from COVID-19.

The chain carries TRBV5-8 and TRBJ2-6, with D maybe TRBD1 (5 bases). The CDR3 sequence is 17 residues long. Germline V gene lookup returns CDR1 SGHTS and CDR2 YDEGEE. The V end was cut by 1 base, the J end by 0 bases, with 11 bases between. This chain's CDR3 is CASSLPRQSSGANVLTF. CDR3 bases: TGTGCCAGCAGCTTGCCGAGACAGAGCTCTGGGGCCAACGTCCTGACTTTC.

This sequence joins TRBV11-2 and TRBJ2-2; D gene ambiguous. The germline V gene has CDR1 SGHAT and CDR2 FQNNGV. This CDR3 spans 14 amino acids. V was cut by 4 bases and J by 0 bases, with 6 bases left in between. The chain's CDR3 is CASSYSTNTGELFF. The CDR3 DNA reads TGTGCCAGCAGCTACAGCACGAACACCGGGGAGCTGTTTTTT.

The CDR3 DNA reads as TGCAGTGCCCCGCGGGACTACGAGCAGTACTTC. Residues: CSAPRDYEQYF. This chain connects TRBV20-1 to TRBJ2-7, with D possibly being TRBD2 (6 bases). The CDR3 consists of 11 residues. V was clipped by 6 bases and J by 3 bases, with 9 bases between them. Per germline, CDR1 DFQATT and CDR2 SNEGSKA (reference sequence).

The rearrangement joins TRBV5-1 to TRBJ2-2; TRBD1 aligns across 9 bases. This CDR3 comprises 15 residues. Germline CDR1 is SGHRS and CDR2 is YFSETQ. The junction had 1 base not matched to a gene; V was cut back by 1 base and J by 3 bases. The CDR3 sequence is CASSLTGGDTGELFF. The CDR3 DNA reads TGCGCCAGCAGCTTGACAGGGGGCGACACCGGGGAGCTGTTTTTT.

V and J are TRBV5-1 and TRBJ2-3; D gene unclear. Germline values: CDR1 SGHRS, CDR2 YFSETQ. V gave up 1 base and J gave up 2 bases, with 8 bases separating them. The CDR3 has 14 amino acids. The CDR3 spells CASSLILDTDTQYF. The CDR3 DNA sequence: TGCGCCAGCAGCTTGATCTTAGACACAGATACGCAGTATTTT.

The chain has TRBV23-1 and TRBJ2-6, with 8 nucleotides matching TRBD1. TRBV23-1 is filed as an ORF, its function uncertain. The trim removed 0 bases at V and 1 base at J, leaving 8 bases unmatched. There are 19 residues in the CDR3. The chain's CDR3 is CASSQSRVRQGSGANVLTF. The CDR3 DNA follows: TGCGCCAGCAGTCAATCGAGAGTGAGACAGGGGTCTGGGGCCAACGTCCTGACTTTC.

This clone was recorded once. V and J are TRBV12-3 or TRBV12-4 and TRBJ1-1; D is unresolved. V shed 6 bases and J shed 10 bases, with 12 bases lying between them. The length of the CDR3 is 11 residues. This CDR3 reads CASREGVLAFF. The CDR3 DNA follows: TGTGCCAGCAGGGAGGGAGTTCTAGCTTTCTTT.

The V gene is TRBV5-1, the J gene TRBJ2-1; 7 bases are a match to TRBD2. Germline CDR1 is SGHRS and CDR2 is YFSETQ. V shed 4 bases and J 7 bases; nucleotides not matched to a gene: 17. This CDR3 has 17 residues. The CDR3 DNA reads TGCGCCAGCAGCAGAAGAGCTAGCGGCCTATCCTGGAATGAGCAGTTCTTC. This gives the protein CASSRRASGLSWNEQFF.

The chain uses TRBV5-1 and TRBJ2-5; possible D gene TRBD1, 6 bases. Trimming left V 2 bases short and J 2 bases short, with 7 bases between. Per germline, CDR1 SGHRS and CDR2 YFSETQ. CDR3 length equals 13 residues. This CDR3 is CASSFTGQETQYF. CDR3 sequence (DNA): TGCGCCAGCAGCTTTACAGGGCAAGAGACCCAGTACTTC.

V usage is TRBV7-2 and J usage is TRBJ1-3; D remains unclear. Trimming took off 5 bases at V and 0 bases at J, with 14 bases between the two ends. The germline CDR1 and CDR2 sequences are SGHTA and FQGNSA. This CDR3 is 16 amino acids long. The CDR3 loop reads CASSQKHRNSGNTIYF. The DNA for the CDR3 is TGTGCCAGCAGCCAAAAACACCGTAACTCTGGAAACACCATATATTTT.

This clone was recorded once. V gene TRBV7-3 combines with J gene TRBJ2-7; 7 positions agree with TRBD2. The CDR3 is 14 residues long. The V and J ends lost 1 base and 2 bases, in that order; junction bases with no gene match: 2. Germline V gives CDR1 SGHTA, CDR2 FQGTGA. The CDR3 loop is CASSLSGGPYEQYF. In DNA form, the CDR3 reads TGTGCCAGCAGCTTAAGCGGGGGACCCTACGAGCAGTACTTC.

The table lists this clone with a count of one. This rearrangement joins TRBV7-6 to TRBJ2-3; 7 nucleotides line up with TRBD1. Unmatched junction bases numbered 9, after V lost 2 bases and J lost 4 bases. CDR3 length: 16 amino acids. From germline, CDR1 is SGHVS and CDR2 FNYEAQ. The CDR3 DNA sequence: TGTGCCAGCAGCTTAACAGGGCAGGGGGTTGCAGATACGCAGTATTTT. Its protein product is CASSLTGQGVADTQYF.

This sequence joins TRBV7-9 and TRBJ2-3; D uncertain. This CDR3 comprises 15 residues. Germline CDR1 is SEHNR and CDR2 is FQNEAQ (reference sequence). Trimming cost V 1 base and J 2 bases, with 10 bases left between them. The CDR3 nucleotides are TGTGCCAGCAGCTTAGGCCGTAGCCTCACAGATACGCAGTATTTT. It is translated as CASSLGRSLTDTQYF.

DNA for the CDR3: TGTGCCAGCAGTTTAGTGGGGCCCGCAACTAATGAAAAACTGTTTTTT. Its translation: CASSLVGPATNEKLFF. The chain recombines TRBV28 with TRBJ1-4, with D perhaps TRBD1 (5 bases). V lost 2 bases, J lost 0 bases, and 10 bases lay in between. The CDR3 consists of 16 residues. Germline V gene lookup returns CDR1 MDHEN and CDR2 SYDVKM.

In this sample, this clone turned up once. This chain uses TRBV5-1 with TRBJ2-2, with D perhaps TRBD2 (5 bases). Between the trimmed V and J ends, which lost 2 bases and 3 bases, there was a span of 11 bases. The CDR3 contains 15 residues. From germline, CDR1 is SGHRS and CDR2 YFSETQ. The CDR3 loop reads CASSFSGDDTGELFF. The CDR3 DNA follows: TGCGCCAGCAGCTTTTCCGGGGATGACACCGGGGAGCTGTTTTTT.

The chain couples TRBV4-3 to TRBJ2-2; 7 bases are shared with TRBD1. CDR3 length equals 16 residues. The V gene's germline CDR1 is LGHNA and CDR2 YSLEER. Trimming took 2 bases from V and 6 from J; bases not matched to a gene: 9. CDR3 in DNA: TGCGCCAGCAGCCAAAGGAGACAGGGTGGATCCGGGGAGCTGTTTTTT. Its translation: CASSQRRQGGSGELFF.

The V call is TRBV7-8, the J call TRBJ1-1; TRBD1 might be the D (6 bases). Germline CDR1 SGHVS, CDR2 FQNEAQ. V was shortened by 1 base and J by 4 bases, with 10 bases between the two germline ends. CDR3 length: 14 amino acids. CDR3 coding DNA: TGTGCCAGCAGCTTAGTGGTAGGGGGCACTGAAGCTTTCTTT. Translated: CASSLVVGGTEAFF. Full variable domain (rest looked up from reference TRBV7-8 and TRBJ1-1): GAGVSQSPRYKVAKRGQDVALRCDPISGHVSLFWYQQALGQGPEFLTYFQNEAQLDKSGLPSDRFFAERPEGSVSTLKIQRTQQEDSAVYLCASSLVVGGTEAFFGQGTRLTVV.

The chain carries TRBV11-2 and TRBJ1-4, with 8 nucleotides matching TRBD1. Germline V gives CDR1 SGHAT, CDR2 FQNNGV. Trimming cost V 6 bases and J 7 bases; bases outside gene matches: 16. The CDR3 runs to 17 residues. The CDR3 spells CASSPNYSGGVGEKLFF. In nucleotides, the CDR3 is TGTGCCAGCAGTCCAAATTATTCAGGGGGCGTTGGTGAAAAACTGTTTTTT. The entire variable domain, with the rest obtained from reference TRBV11-2 and TRBJ1-4, is as follows: EAGVAQSPRYKIIEKRQSVAFWCNPISGHATLYWYQQILGQGPKLLIQFQNNGVVDDSQLPKDRFSAERLKGVDSTLKIQPAKLEDSAVYLCASSPNYSGGVGEKLFFGSGTQLSVL.

This sequence joins TRBV5-4 and TRBJ2-4; D might be TRBD2 (6 bases). This CDR3 has 17 amino acids. Trimming pared 1 base from V and 6 bases from J, leaving 20 bases between. The germline gives CDR1 SGHNT, CDR2 YYREEE (reference sequence). The CDR3 is CASSLSLRGAGGNIQYF. For the CDR3, the DNA is TGTGCCAGCAGCTTGAGTTTGAGAGGGGCCGGGGGAAACATTCAGTACTTC.

The chain is built from TRBV24-1 and TRBJ1-5, with 8 nucleotides matching TRBD1. CDR1 is KGHDR and CDR2 is SFDVKD in the germline V gene. Germline trimming cut 4 bases from V and 3 bases from J; bases unmatched to any gene: 7. The CDR3 totals 16 residues. CDR3 residues: CATSEKDRENNQPQHF. The CDR3 DNA reads TGTGCCACCAGTGAAAAGGACAGGGAAAACAATCAGCCCCAGCATTTT.

This chain joins TRBV5-4 and TRBJ2-7; TRBD2 matches 15 bases. Trimming at V came to 5 bases and at J to 5 bases, leaving 8 bases not matched to a gene. The CDR3 sequence is 16 residues long. Germline V gene data show CDR1 as SGHNT and CDR2 as YYREEE (reference sequence). CDR3 DNA sequence: TGTGCCAGCAGTTCCGGGACTAGCGGGAGGTGGGACGAGCAGTACTTC. Its translation is CASSSGTSGRWDEQYF.

V gene TRBV10-2 combines with J gene TRBJ2-2; TRBD2 agrees at 7 bases. CDR3 size: 15 residues. Trimming at V came to 4 bases and at J to 5 bases, leaving 7 bases not matched to a gene. Germline CDR1 WSHSY, CDR2 SAAADI. As DNA, the CDR3 is TGCGCCAGCAGTGTCCGTCAGGGAGGGACCGGGGAGCTGTTTTTT. Its protein is CASSVRQGGTGELFF.